Listed here are 26 T cell receptor beta chains from one sample, sequenced in a study of shared clonotypes between healthy human individuals (dated by TCRdb to the early 2020s). The library was produced with the immunoSEQ multiplex PCR assay. The table comes from immuneACCESS by way of TCRdb, which keeps in-frame sequences with V and J called. Part of the clones is missing from these tables; in studies checked, under half for an unresolved V gene and the rest for unknown reasons. Counted in this sample were more than 150,000 clones; 65% to 70% of them appeared once. The top ten clonotypes cover over 9.5% of the sample. Specimen: memory CD4+ T cells sorted from blood. The intended sense of this specimen's cell subset or site label: CD45RA-negative fraction. Receptor source: a man aged 25 to 45 in good health.

This chain links TRBV18 with TRBJ2-1, with D perhaps TRBD1 (6 bases). CDR3 length: 18 amino acids. The V gene's germline CDR1 is KGHSH and CDR2 LQKENI. Deletions cut 2 bases from V and 8 bases from J, with 25 bases between. For the CDR3, the DNA is TGTGCCAGCTCACCAAGTCGGGCAGGGATGAGTGGGGGCGATGAGCAGTTCTTC. Protein: CASSPSRAGMSGGDEQFF.

This clone was observed a few times. The chain is built from TRBV4-3 and TRBJ2-7, with 9 bases fitting TRBD1. Germline trimming cut 3 bases from V and 2 bases from J; bases unmatched to any gene: 5. CDR3 length: 15 residues. Germline values: CDR1 LGHNA, CDR2 YSLEER. The CDR3 reads CASSQRTGDPYEQYF. DNA of the CDR3: TGCGCCAGCAGCCAGAGGACAGGGGATCCCTACGAGCAGTACTTC.

This chain links TRBV4-3 with TRBJ1-2; tentatively, D is TRBD1 (5 bases). The V gene's germline CDR1 is LGHNA and CDR2 YSLEER. The CDR3 is 15 residues long. V dropped 3 bases and J dropped 7 bases, with 18 bases sitting between them. The CDR3 here is CASSQEERGLSGYTF. The CDR3 coding sequence is TGCGCCAGCAGCCAGGAAGAGAGGGGTTTATCTGGCTACACCTTC.

The chain couples TRBV27 to TRBJ2-1, with TRBD2 identical over 15 bases. This CDR3 has 19 amino acids. The germline CDR1 and CDR2 sequences are MNHEY and SMNVEV (reference sequence). The junction had 3 bases not matched to a gene; V was cut back by 0 bases and J by 0 bases. CDR3 sequence: CASSLSGTSGRLSYNEQFF. The CDR3 nucleotides read TGTGCCAGCAGTTTATCCGGGACTAGCGGGAGGCTCTCCTACAATGAGCAGTTCTTC.

V gene TRBV25-1 combines with J gene TRBJ2-1; possible D gene TRBD2, 6 bases. The ends were cut back, 3 bases at V and 7 bases at J, with 19 bases in the middle. Germline values: CDR1 MGHDK, CDR2 SYGVNS. The CDR3 consists of 16 residues. The CDR3 nucleotides are TGTGCCAGCAGTGACCCTGGGGGACTCCGAGGGAATGAGCAGTTCTTC. This codes for CASSDPGGLRGNEQFF.

The gene calls are TRBV11-3 and TRBJ2-2, with D possibly being TRBD1 (6 bases). The V and J ends lost 5 bases and 4 bases respectively, with 17 bases between them. CDR3 size: 16 residues. CDR1 and CDR2 (germline): SGHNT, YENEEA. CDR3 nucleotide sequence: TGTGCCAGCAGCCCTGGAGACAGGACCGGCACCGGGGAGCTGTTTTTT. This codes for CASSPGDRTGTGELFF.

V gene TRBV9 combines with J gene TRBJ2-1; 8 bases match TRBD1. Germline V lookup: CDR1 SGDLS, CDR2 YYNGEE. V gave up 2 bases and J gave up 4 bases; unmatched junction bases: 5. The CDR3 loop spans 15 amino acids. The CDR3, as DNA: TGTGCCAGCAGCGTCGGGACAGGTTTTTACAATGAGCAGTTCTTC. It is translated as CASSVGTGFYNEQFF.

The chain links TRBV18 to TRBJ1-5; D gene unclear. The CDR3 totals 14 residues. Trimming left V 1 base short and J 7 bases short, with 11 bases between. CDR1 is KGHSH, CDR2 LQKENI, per germline. CDR3 loop: CASSPQRERQPQHF. CDR3 DNA: TGTGCCAGCTCACCACAACGGGAGCGGCAGCCCCAGCATTTT.

This sequence joins TRBV9 and TRBJ2-7, with TRBD1 matching over 9 bases. V was clipped by 0 bases and J by 7 bases; unmatched bases: 2. Looked up from germline, CDR1 is SGDLS and CDR2 is YYNGEE. This CDR3 contains 13 residues. The DNA of the CDR3 is TGTGCCAGCAGCGTAGGGACAGGGGTTGAGCAGTACTTC. This translates into CASSVGTGVEQYF.

This clone has a handful of counts. V usage is TRBV5-1 and J usage is TRBJ2-3; TRBD1 matches at 9 bases. Trimming took 5 bases from V and 4 from J; bases not matched to a gene: 8. The germline gives CDR1 SGHRS, CDR2 YFSETQ. This CDR3 is built from 15 residues. The CDR3 nucleotides are TGCGCCAGCAGGGAACAGGGGGCGTTGGCAGATACGCAGTATTTT. Its translation: CASREQGALADTQYF.

V usage is TRBV5-1 and J usage is TRBJ1-2, with 11 positions matching TRBD1. Germline lookup yields CDR1 SGHRS and CDR2 YFSETQ. With 4 bases clipped from V and 4 bases from J, the junction kept 6 bases outside the gene matches. The CDR3 extends over 15 amino acids. The chain's CDR3 is CASSHRTGGVYGYTF. The CDR3, as DNA: TGCGCCAGCAGCCATCGGACAGGGGGCGTCTATGGCTACACCTTC.

V gene TRBV19 combines with J gene TRBJ2-3, with 7 bases identical to TRBD2. CDR3 size: 15 residues. V lost 6 bases to trimming and J lost 0 bases; unmatched junction nucleotides: 6. Germline V gene sequence: CDR1 LNHDA, CDR2 SQIVND (reference sequence). The CDR3 DNA follows: TGTGCCAGTAGGTACGGCGGGGGAAGCACAGATACGCAGTATTTT. Translation: CASRYGGGSTDTQYF. Together with reference TRBV19 and TRBJ2-3, the CDR3 gives the full variable domain: DGGITQSPKYLFRKEGQNVTLSCEQNLNHDAMYWYRQDPGQGLRLIYYSQIVNDFQKGDIAEGYSVSREKKESFPLTVTSAQKNPTAFYLCASRYGGGSTDTQYFGPGTRLTVL.

J is TRBJ2-1 and V is TRBV6-1, with unresolved D. The V end was cut by 9 bases, the J end by 6 bases, with 21 bases between. The germline V gene has CDR1 MNHNS and CDR2 SASEGT. The CDR3 is 15 residues long. DNA for the CDR3: TGTGCCAGTAGCATACGGCGGACGAGCGTCAATGAGCAGTTCTTC. As protein: CASSIRRTSVNEQFF.

V is TRBV10-3 and J is TRBJ2-7; TRBD2 matches at 10 bases. The CDR3 length is 13 residues. V was clipped by 11 bases and J by 2 bases; unmatched bases: 6. Per the germline V gene, CDR1 is ENHRY and CDR2 is SYGVKD. The CDR3 protein is CAVLAGITYEQYF. The CDR3 DNA is TGTGCCGTACTAGCGGGAATCACCTACGAGCAGTACTTC.

Only a few counts were recorded for this clone. This sequence joins TRBV2 and TRBJ1-1; 7 nucleotides line up with TRBD1. After removal of 6 bases from V and 4 bases from J, the junction contained 5 bases not matched to a gene. This CDR3 comprises 13 residues. In germline, CDR1 is SNHLY, CDR2 FYNNEI. CDR3 bases: TGTGCCAGCAGCGGGACAGATTTCACTGAAGCTTTCTTT. Protein sequence: CASSGTDFTEAFF.

The rearrangement joins TRBV28 to TRBJ2-3; D might be TRBD2 (5 bases). The V end was cut by 6 bases, the J end by 4 bases, with 14 bases between. The CDR3 runs to 14 residues. Germline values: CDR1 MDHEN, CDR2 SYDVKM. The CDR3 region is CASSYDPRADTQYF. As DNA, the CDR3 is TGTGCCAGCAGCTATGACCCGCGGGCAGATACGCAGTATTTT.

The chain is built from TRBV5-6 and TRBJ1-3; D not certain. Trimming shortened V by 0 bases and J by 0 bases, and 7 bases separated the two germline ends. CDR1 and CDR2 from the germline V gene are SGHDT and YYEEEE. The CDR3 totals 15 residues. In DNA form, the CDR3 reads TGTGCCAGCAGCTTGGAGGTGGCCTCTGGAAACACCATATATTTT. Residues: CASSLEVASGNTIYF.

The chain combines TRBV18 with TRBJ2-6, with D tentatively TRBD1 (5 bases). Looked up from germline, CDR1 is KGHSH and CDR2 is LQKENI. CDR3 size: 15 residues. Trimming took off 5 bases at V and 1 base at J, with 9 bases between the two ends. CDR3 amino acids: CASSEQGSGANVLTF. CDR3 sequence (DNA): TGTGCCAGCTCAGAGCAGGGTTCTGGGGCCAACGTCCTGACTTTC.

This clone was seen just once. The V gene is TRBV6-6, the J gene TRBJ1-2; no clear D gene. V gave up 6 bases and J gave up 6 bases, with 14 bases separating them. CDR1 and CDR2 from the germline V gene are MNHNY and SVGAGI (reference sequence). The CDR3 covers 13 residues. The CDR3 sequence: CASSHPIGDGYTF. The DNA of the CDR3 is TGTGCCAGCAGCCATCCCATTGGCGATGGCTACACCTTC.

A few counts support this clone. The rearrangement links TRBV7-9 to TRBJ2-3; either TRBD1 or TRBD2 may supply D (5 bases each). There are 14 residues in the CDR3. Trimming pared 7 bases from V and 4 bases from J, leaving 15 bases between. CDR1 and CDR2 from the germline V gene are SEHNR and FQNEAQ (reference sequence). The CDR3 loop is CASTGTSDADTQYF. In DNA, the CDR3 is TGTGCCAGCACCGGGACGAGCGACGCAGATACGCAGTATTTT. The full variable domain, with the rest looked up from reference TRBV7-9 and TRBJ2-3, is DTGVSQNPRHKITKRGQNVTFRCDPISEHNRLYWYRQTLGQGPEFLTYFQNEAQLEKSRLLSDRFSAERPKGSFSTLEIQRTEQGDSAMYLCASTGTSDADTQYFGPGTRLTVL.

This clone was found a few times. The rearrangement joins TRBV18 to TRBJ2-5; D call uncertain. This CDR3 is built from 14 residues. From germline, CDR1 is KGHSH and CDR2 LQKENI. V was clipped by 0 bases and J by 0 bases, with 5 bases between them. CDR3 sequence: CASSPPPNQETQYF. CDR3 bases: TGTGCCAGCTCACCACCCCCAAACCAAGAGACCCAGTACTTC.

This clone was recorded at least ten times. The gene calls are TRBV7-2 and TRBJ1-2; D gene ambiguous. CDR1 and CDR2 from the germline V gene are SGHTA and FQGNSA. V shed 3 bases and J shed 5 bases, with 10 bases lying between them. There are 13 residues in the CDR3. CDR3 residues: CASSLGPEYGYTF. The CDR3 DNA reads as TGTGCCAGCAGCTTGGGCCCCGAATATGGCTACACCTTC.

This clone came up a few times. The gene calls are TRBV5-1 and TRBJ1-5, with TRBD1 matching over 7 bases. The germline gives CDR1 SGHRS, CDR2 YFSETQ. V trimming: 0 bases; J trimming: 7 bases; junction bases outside the gene matches: 7. The CDR3 extends over 15 amino acids. The CDR3 nucleotides read TGCGCCAGCAGCTTGGCTACAGGGGAAGGGCAGCCCCAGCATTTT. Its protein product is CASSLATGEGQPQHF.

In its sample, this clone was seen a few times. The genes are TRBV18 and TRBJ2-1; TRBD2 matches at 7 bases. This CDR3 contains 16 residues. V was clipped by 0 bases and J by 3 bases; unmatched bases: 5. The V gene's germline CDR1 is KGHSH and CDR2 LQKENI. The CDR3 sequence is CASSPPGGRVYNEQFF. The CDR3 DNA is TGTGCCAGCTCACCACCGGGCGGGAGAGTCTACAATGAGCAGTTCTTC.

The chain recombines TRBV19 with TRBJ2-7, with no clear D. V lost 5 bases, J lost 11 bases, and 22 bases lay in between. Germline values: CDR1 LNHDA, CDR2 SQIVND (reference sequence). There are 14 residues in the CDR3. The DNA for the CDR3 is TGTGCCAGTAGTCAATCGAAAGGGCTGGGCAGGAAGTACTTC. Protein product: CASSQSKGLGRKYF.

Only a few counts were recorded for this clone. This chain uses TRBV6-5 with TRBJ1-1; TRBD1 is a possible D gene (5 bases). The CDR3 covers 15 residues. V was clipped by 3 bases and J by 3 bases, with 14 bases between them. Germline CDR1 and CDR2: MNHEY and SVGAGI. CDR3 coding DNA: TGTGCCAGCAGTTATAACGGGGGACTTGACACTGAAGCTTTCTTT. Residues: CASSYNGGLDTEAFF.